The present TCR beta chain was sequenced within a study of beta chain features in type 1 diabetes. Study-level results: Fewer junction insertions and more nucleotide deletions appeared in type 1 diabetes patients. A moderate, significant TCRB CDR3 shortening appeared in type 1 diabetes across four CD4+ subsets.

The whole isolated RNA underwent reverse transcription, so sequencing captured expressed TCRB transcripts. The data were produced by immunoSEQ multiplex PCR, yet TCRdb's version contains in-frame clones alone and is incomplete. Of under 95,000 clones listed, under 35% are singletons. Only one heparinised blood draw was taken per donor, and its volume averaged about 120 mL. Using CD45RO/CCR7/CD25/CD127/CD95/CD27, CD4+ naive, central memory, regulatory and stem cell-like memory cells were sorted. Germline V lookup: CDR1 MGHRA, CDR2 YSYEKL. The V gene end was trimmed by 4 bases and the J gene end by 1 base; junction bases not matched to a gene: 10. The CDR3 consists of 17 residues. As regards this clone: Its matching antigen is unknown.

This sequence was found in a woman aged 18-30 years in good health. The chain carries TRBV4-1 and TRBJ2-1; 7 nucleotides line up with TRBD2. Sample: stem cell memory CD4+ T cells from blood. The CDR3 loop reads CASSRRPLAVSYNEQFF. CDR3 DNA: TGCGCCAGCAGCCGAAGACCTCTAGCGGTGTCCTACAATGAGCAGTTCTTC.